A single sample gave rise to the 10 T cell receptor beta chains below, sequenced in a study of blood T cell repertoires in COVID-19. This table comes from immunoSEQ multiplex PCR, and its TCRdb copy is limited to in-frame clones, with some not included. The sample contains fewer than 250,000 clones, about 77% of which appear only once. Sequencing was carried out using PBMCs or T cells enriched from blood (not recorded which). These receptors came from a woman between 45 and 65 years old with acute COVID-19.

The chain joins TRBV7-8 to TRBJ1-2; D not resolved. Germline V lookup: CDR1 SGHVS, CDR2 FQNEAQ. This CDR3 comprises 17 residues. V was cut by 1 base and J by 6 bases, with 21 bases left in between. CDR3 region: CASSLVAVGLVLDGYTF. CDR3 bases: TGTGCCAGCAGCTTAGTGGCGGTAGGACTCGTCCTCGATGGCTACACCTTC.

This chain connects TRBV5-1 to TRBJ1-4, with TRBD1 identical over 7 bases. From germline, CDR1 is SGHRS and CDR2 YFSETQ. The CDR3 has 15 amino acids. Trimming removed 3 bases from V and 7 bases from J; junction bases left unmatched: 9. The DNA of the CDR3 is TGCGCCAGCAGCTGGGACAGTTCTCGCGGTGAAAAACTGTTTTTT. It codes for CASSWDSSRGEKLFF. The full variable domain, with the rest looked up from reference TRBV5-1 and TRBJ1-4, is KAGVTQTPRYLIKTRGQQVTLSCSPISGHRSVSWYQQTPGQGLQFLFEYFSETQRNKGNFPGRFSGRQFSNSRSEMNVSTLELGDSALYLCASSWDSSRGEKLFFGSGTQLSVL.

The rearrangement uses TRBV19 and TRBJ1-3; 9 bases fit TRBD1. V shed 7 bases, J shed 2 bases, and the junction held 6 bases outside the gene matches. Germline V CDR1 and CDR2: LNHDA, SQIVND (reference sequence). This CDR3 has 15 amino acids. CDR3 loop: CASNKQGAAGNTIYF. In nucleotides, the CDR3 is TGTGCCAGTAATAAACAGGGGGCGGCTGGAAACACCATATATTTT.

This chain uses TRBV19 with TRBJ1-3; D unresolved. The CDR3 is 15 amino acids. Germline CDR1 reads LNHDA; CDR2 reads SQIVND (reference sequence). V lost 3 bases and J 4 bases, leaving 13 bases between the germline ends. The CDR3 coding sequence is TGTGCCAGTAGTATGGAGGCGACGTGGGGAAACACCATATATTTT. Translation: CASSMEATWGNTIYF.

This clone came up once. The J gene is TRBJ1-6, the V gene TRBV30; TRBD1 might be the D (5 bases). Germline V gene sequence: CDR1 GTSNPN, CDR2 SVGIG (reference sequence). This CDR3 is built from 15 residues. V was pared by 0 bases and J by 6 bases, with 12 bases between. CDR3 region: CAWSVQVTSNSPLHF. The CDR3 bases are TGTGCCTGGAGTGTACAGGTGACAAGTAATTCACCCCTCCACTTT.

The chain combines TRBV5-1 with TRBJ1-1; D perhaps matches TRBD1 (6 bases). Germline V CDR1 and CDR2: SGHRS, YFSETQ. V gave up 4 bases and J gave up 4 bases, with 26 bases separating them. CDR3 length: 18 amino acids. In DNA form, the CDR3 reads TGCGCCAGCAGCCGAGTTGAGGGGGGGCCGTTAACCGGCACTGAAGCTTTCTTT. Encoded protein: CASSRVEGGPLTGTEAFF.

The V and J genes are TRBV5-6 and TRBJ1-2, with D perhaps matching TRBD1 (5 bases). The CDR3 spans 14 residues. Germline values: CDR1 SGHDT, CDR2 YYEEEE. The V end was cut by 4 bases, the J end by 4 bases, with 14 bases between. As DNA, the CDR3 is TGTGCCAGCAGCCAAGTTGTGGGACTCTATGGCTACACCTTC. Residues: CASSQVVGLYGYTF.

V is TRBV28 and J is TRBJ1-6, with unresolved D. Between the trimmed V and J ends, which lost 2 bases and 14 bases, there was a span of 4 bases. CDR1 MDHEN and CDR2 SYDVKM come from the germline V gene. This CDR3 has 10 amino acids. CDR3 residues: CASSLNTLHF. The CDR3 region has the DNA TGTGCCAGCAGTTTAAATACCCTCCACTTT. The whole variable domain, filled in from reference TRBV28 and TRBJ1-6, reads DVKVTQSSRYLVKRTGEKVFLECVQDMDHENMFWYRQDPGLGLRLIYFSYDVKMKEKGDIPEGYSVSREKKERFSLILESASTNQTSMYLCASSLNTLHFGNGTRLTVT.

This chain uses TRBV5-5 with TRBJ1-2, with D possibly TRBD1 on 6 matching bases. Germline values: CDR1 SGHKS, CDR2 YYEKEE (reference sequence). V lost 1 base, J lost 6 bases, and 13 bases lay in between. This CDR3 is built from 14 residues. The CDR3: CASSLPGGRNGYTF. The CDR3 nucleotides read TGTGCCAGCAGCTTGCCCGGGGGGCGAAATGGCTACACCTTC. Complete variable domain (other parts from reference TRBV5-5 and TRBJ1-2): DAGVTQSPTHLIKTRGQQVTLRCSPISGHKSVSWYQQVLGQGPQFIFQYYEKEERGRGNFPDRFSARQFPNYSSELNVNALLLGDSALYLCASSLPGGRNGYTFGSGTRLTVV.

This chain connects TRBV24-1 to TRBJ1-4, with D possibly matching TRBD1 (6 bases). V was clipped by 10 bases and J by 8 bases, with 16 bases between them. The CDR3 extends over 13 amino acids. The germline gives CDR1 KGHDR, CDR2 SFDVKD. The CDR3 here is CATGGATGEKLFF. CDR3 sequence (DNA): TGTGCCACAGGGGGGGCGACCGGGGAAAAACTGTTTTTT.